This T cell receptor (beta chain) comes out of a study of vaccination and CD4 T cells after COVID-19. Study results and caveats: Spike mono-reactivity marked 304 of 307 vaccine-specific clones in convalescent patients.

Sequencing of the DNA from cultured CD4+ T cells was carried out with the Oncomine TCR Beta short-read assay. In TCRdb, the PCR reads were re-called with MiXCR into one record per CDR3 protein. The sample holds some 20,000 distinct CDR3 sequences, approximately 60% seen once. Concerning this clonotype itself: What it binds is unknown.

Treatment indicated: roughly 11-day PBMC culture with coronavirus spike peptide pools or control peptides (ViraFEST assay). Sequencing was carried out using CD4+ T cells from blood, cultured in vitro. The receptor was derived from a human donor who had recovered from COVID-19.

CDR3 sequence: CSVGNPRDRLTYNEQFF. The CDR3 DNA sequence: TGCAGCGTGGGTAACCCTAGGGATCGGTTGACCTACAATGAGCAGTTCTTC. This chain joins TRBV29-1 and TRBJ2-1, with no clear D. Trimming pared 6 bases from V and 2 bases from J, leaving 23 bases between. Germline V gene data show CDR1 as SQVTM and CDR2 as ANQGSEA. This CDR3 contains 17 residues.